This passage covers 16 T cell receptor beta chains from one sample sequenced in a study of cytomegalovirus exposure and HLA in healthy donors. Primers included in the PCR were 60 Vbeta and 13 Jbeta primers. Sequencing was performed with immunoSEQ multiplex PCR; in TCRdb, only in-frame clones are kept and a portion is missing. The sample has approximately 120,000 clones; 15% to 20% are singletons. Material: PBMCs. The receptors shown here come from a female donor in good health and CMV-seropositive.

This clone has only a few counts. The chain has TRBV4-3 and TRBJ2-1; weak D call: TRBD1 (6 bases). This CDR3 is built from 13 residues. Per the germline V gene, CDR1 is LGHNA and CDR2 is YSLEER. The V gene lost 4 bases and the J gene lost 5 bases, with 9 bases spanning the gap. CDR3 loop: CASSLGAHNEQFF. The CDR3 nucleotides read TGCGCCAGCAGCCTGGGGGCACACAATGAGCAGTTCTTC.

The rearrangement links TRBV7-9 to TRBJ2-7; D not resolved. Trimming removed 4 bases from V and 6 bases from J, with 10 bases in between. Germline CDR1 is SEHNR and CDR2 is FQNEAQ (reference sequence). The CDR3 runs 12 residues. As DNA, the CDR3 is TGTGCCAGCAGCTCCTCTAGATCCGAGCAGTACTTC. Its protein product is CASSSSRSEQYF.

The rearrangement links TRBV14 to TRBJ1-2; no clear D. This CDR3 has 13 residues. Germline V CDR1 and CDR2: SGHDN, FVKESK. Between the trimmed V and J ends, which lost 1 base and 4 bases, there was a span of 7 bases. In DNA, the CDR3 is TGTGCCAGCAGCCAAGCGGGAACCTATGGCTACACCTTC. Protein product: CASSQAGTYGYTF.

This chain connects TRBV28 to TRBJ2-7, with unresolved D. The V gene's germline CDR1 is MDHEN and CDR2 SYDVKM. CDR3 length: 12 residues. The V end lost 2 bases, the J end lost 4 bases, and 6 bases lay between the germline ends. The CDR3, as DNA: TGTGCCAGCAGTTTACCGAGATACGAGCAGTACTTC. As protein: CASSLPRYEQYF.

This clone has just a few counts. The V call is TRBV4-2, the J call TRBJ2-5; 7 positions agree with TRBD2. The CDR3 covers 15 residues. The ends lost 1 base at V and 5 bases at J; junction bases unmatched: 7. Germline loops: CDR1 LGHNA, CDR2 YNFKEQ. The CDR3 spells CASSQVAGDWETQYF. DNA of the CDR3: TGTGCCAGCAGCCAAGTTGCGGGAGATTGGGAGACCCAGTACTTC.

V usage is TRBV2 and J usage is TRBJ1-4; D unresolved. CDR1 and CDR2 from the germline V gene are SNHLY and FYNNEI. The germline V and J ends were trimmed by 8 bases and 4 bases, with 17 bases remaining between them. CDR3 size: 15 residues. The CDR3 loop reads CASGKEGLHNEKLFF. In DNA, the CDR3 is TGTGCCAGCGGGAAGGAGGGCCTCCATAATGAAAAACTGTTTTTT.

This clone was seen a handful of times. This sequence joins TRBV7-9 and TRBJ2-6; 11 bases line up with TRBD2. The germline V gene has CDR1 SEHNR and CDR2 FQNEAQ (reference sequence). With 5 bases clipped from V and 4 bases from J, the junction kept 7 bases outside the gene matches. CDR3 size: 17 residues. The CDR3 nucleotides read TGTGCCAGCAGCCGGGGACTAGCGGAGGGAGGGGCCAACGTCCTGACTTTC. Translation gives CASSRGLAEGGANVLTF.

The chain joins TRBV10-2 to TRBJ2-7, with 9 bases aligning to TRBD1. This CDR3 region has 15 residues. The V and J ends lost 7 bases and 0 bases, in that order; junction bases with no gene match: 7. From germline, CDR1 is WSHSY and CDR2 SAAADI. The CDR3 region has the DNA TGCGCCAGCAACCCCGGGACAGGGTTCTCCTACGAGCAGTACTTC. This encodes CASNPGTGFSYEQYF.

A few counts support this clone. The chain employs TRBV2 and TRBJ2-3, with 10 positions matching TRBD2. The CDR3 contains 16 residues. Unmatched junction bases numbered 5, after V lost 5 bases and J lost 0 bases. Germline lookup yields CDR1 SNHLY and CDR2 FYNNEI. The CDR3 here is CASSQGLADSTDTQYF. As DNA, the CDR3 is TGTGCCAGCAGTCAAGGACTAGCGGACAGCACAGATACGCAGTATTTT.

This clone was seen more than once but under ten times. Other DNA variants within this sample encode the same CDR3. The CDR3 region is CASSKWTGGFTDTQYF. The CDR3 region has the DNA TGTGCCAGCAGCAAGTGGACAGGGGGCTTCACAGATACGCAGTATTTT. V gene TRBV9 combines with J gene TRBJ2-3, with 11 bases aligning to TRBD1. The V gene's germline CDR1 is SGDLS and CDR2 YYNGEE. CDR3 length: 16 residues. The J segment lost 2 bases and the V segment lost 4 bases, leaving 6 bases of the junction unmatched.

This chain links TRBV28 with TRBJ1-5; TRBD1 is a possible D gene (5 bases). The CDR3 covers 15 residues. Germline CDR1 is MDHEN and CDR2 is SYDVKM. Trimming cost V 3 bases and J 6 bases, with 15 bases left between them. This CDR3 is CASSFSQGLRQPQHF. In nucleotides, the CDR3 is TGTGCCAGCAGTTTTAGTCAGGGACTACGTCAGCCCCAGCATTTT.

This clone has more than one count but fewer than ten. J is TRBJ2-6 and V is TRBV4-3, with a weak D call TRBD1 (6 bases). CDR1 is LGHNA, CDR2 YSLEER, per germline. The V gene lost 0 bases and the J gene lost 3 bases, with 12 bases spanning the gap. The CDR3 spans 17 residues. DNA for the CDR3: TGCGCCAGCAGCCAAGAGGGGACAAAATATGGGGCCAACGTCCTGACTTTC. As protein: CASSQEGTKYGANVLTF.

For the CDR3, the DNA is TGTGCCAGCTCACCATGGGCGAACACTGAAGCTTTCTTT. Translating it yields CASSPWANTEAFF. J is TRBJ1-1 and V is TRBV18, with D unresolved. Germline V gene data show CDR1 as KGHSH and CDR2 as LQKENI. The CDR3 totals 13 residues. The V end lost 2 bases, the J end lost 1 base, and 5 bases lay between the germline ends. Filled out from reference TRBV18 and TRBJ1-1, the complete variable domain reads NAGVMQNPRHLVRRRGQEARLRCSPMKGHSHVYWYRQLPEEGLKFMVYLQKENIIDESGMPKERFSAEFPKEGPSILRIQQVVRGDSAAYFCASSPWANTEAFFGQGTRLTVV.

About this clone: The sample contains more than one DNA sequence encoding this CDR3. The chain employs TRBV15 and TRBJ2-5; perhaps TRBD1 as D (6 bases). The germline V gene has CDR1 LNHNV and CDR2 YYDKDF (reference sequence). This CDR3 has 16 amino acids. Trimming left V 2 bases short and J 4 bases short, with 17 bases between. CDR3 in amino acids: CATSRRQGSILETQYF. DNA of the CDR3: TGTGCCACCAGCAGACGGCAGGGGTCGATATTAGAGACCCAGTACTTC.

V usage is TRBV15 and J usage is TRBJ1-5; tentative D call: TRBD1 (5 bases). Germline CDR1 LNHNV, CDR2 YYDKDF (reference sequence). The V end lost 5 bases, the J end lost 9 bases, and 20 bases lay between the germline ends. CDR3 length: 15 residues. Written as DNA, the CDR3 is TGTGCCACCAGCCAGGGTCCTGGTGAAAGTTGGCCCCAGCATTTT. Translating gives CATSQGPGESWPQHF.

Worth noting for this clone: An end of the junction differs from the germline gene, which may be a read error. The V gene is TRBV7-2, the J gene TRBJ2-5; the match to TRBD1 covers 7 bases. The CDR3 spans 15 residues. Germline V gives CDR1 SGHTA, CDR2 FQGNSA. CDR3 sequence (DNA): TGTGCCAGCAGCCGAGATGACAGGGTAGTAGAGACCCAATACTTC. It translates to CASSRDDRVVETQYF. Full variable domain (rest looked up from reference TRBV7-2 and TRBJ2-5): GAGVSQSPSNKVTEKGKDVELRCDPISGHTALYWYRQSLGQGLEFLIYFQGNSAPDKSGLPSDRFSAERTGGSVSTLTIQRTQQEDSAVYLCASSRDDRVVETQYFGPGTRLLVL.